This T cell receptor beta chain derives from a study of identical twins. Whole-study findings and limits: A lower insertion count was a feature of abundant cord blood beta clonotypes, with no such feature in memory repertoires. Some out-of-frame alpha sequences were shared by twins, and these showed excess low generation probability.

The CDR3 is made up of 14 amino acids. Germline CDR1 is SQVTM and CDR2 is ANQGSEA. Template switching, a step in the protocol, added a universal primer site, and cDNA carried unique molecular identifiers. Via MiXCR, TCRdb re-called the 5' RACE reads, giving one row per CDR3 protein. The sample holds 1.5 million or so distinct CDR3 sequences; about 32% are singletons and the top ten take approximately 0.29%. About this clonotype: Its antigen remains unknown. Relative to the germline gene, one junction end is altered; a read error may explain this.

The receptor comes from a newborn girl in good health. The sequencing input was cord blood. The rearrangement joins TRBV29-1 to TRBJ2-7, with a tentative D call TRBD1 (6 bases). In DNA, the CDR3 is TGCAGCGTTGGAGACAGGCTCTCCTACAATGAGCTGTACTTC. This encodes CSVGDRLSYNELYF.